Below are 3 T cell receptor beta chains sequenced from a single sample in a study of blood T cell repertoires in COVID-19. Generated by immunoSEQ multiplex PCR, the TCRdb table keeps only in-frame clones and is missing some. Here the sample spans some 210,000 clones, under 90% being singletons. Sample: peripheral blood. The receptors come from a human donor in a cohort sampled during active COVID-19.

The J gene is TRBJ2-5, the V gene TRBV5-1; tentatively, D is TRBD1 (5 bases). The CDR3 is 15 amino acids. The V gene's germline CDR1 is SGHRS and CDR2 YFSETQ. Trimming took off 5 bases at V and 2 bases at J, with 16 bases between the two ends. The CDR3, as DNA: TGCGCCAGCAGGCGAGACCGGACACCTCAAGAGACCCAGTACTTC. It codes for CASRRDRTPQETQYF.

In its sample, this clone was seen a few times. The V and J genes are TRBV4-1 and TRBJ1-2; D is undetermined. V lost 0 bases, J lost 8 bases, and 16 bases lay in between. Per germline, CDR1 MGHRA and CDR2 YSYEKL. This CDR3 is built from 15 residues. This CDR3 reads CASSQDLIPKKGYTF. The CDR3 nucleotides are TGCGCCAGCAGCCAAGATTTAATCCCTAAGAAGGGCTACACCTTC.

V gene TRBV6-2 or TRBV6-3 combines with J gene TRBJ1-3; 8 bases agree with TRBD1. The CDR3 runs to 16 residues. The germline V gene has CDR1 MNHEY and CDR2 SVGEGT. After removal of 5 bases from V and 4 bases from J, the junction contained 10 bases not matched to a gene. The CDR3 loop reads CASSDPSGTGGNTIYF. The CDR3 coding sequence is TGTGCCAGCAGTGACCCATCTGGGACAGGCGGAAACACCATATATTTT.